Below are 30 T cell receptor beta chains sequenced from a single sample in a study of T-cell memory formation after mild COVID-19. TCRdb fed the 5' RACE reads into MiXCR, producing one record per CDR3 protein. In the table there are approximately 580,000 distinct CDR3 sequences, just over 20% of which are singletons. Sequencing was done on a sample of PBMCs or a T cell subset sorted from them (not recorded which). The source of these receptors is an adult woman who had mild COVID-19 (a few samples of this study predate the infection). Cell type and time point are not known.

The genes are TRBV5-1 and TRBJ2-3; D is unclear. V was trimmed by 0 bases and J by 9 bases, leaving 14 bases between them. CDR1 is SGHRS, CDR2 YFSETQ, per germline. This CDR3 has 14 residues. Written as DNA, the CDR3 is TGCGCCAGCAGCTTGGATGGCTCGCCGTTAACGCAGTATTTT. The encoded protein is CASSLDGSPLTQYF.

This chain uses TRBV9 with TRBJ2-3, with TRBD2 matching 11 bases. Germline-derived CDR1 and CDR2 are SGDLS and YYNGEE. The junction had 7 bases not matched to a gene; V was cut back by 3 bases and J by 4 bases. The CDR3 has 16 amino acids. The CDR3 DNA reads TGTGCCAGCAGCGCGTTAGCGGGGGGGTTCGCAGATACGCAGTATTTT. Translated: CASSALAGGFADTQYF.

This clonotype was recorded a few times. The chain uses TRBV5-1 and TRBJ1-1; 7 nucleotides align to TRBD1. The CDR3 consists of 14 residues. V was pared by 0 bases and J by 5 bases, with 4 bases of the junction left unmatched. Germline CDR1 reads SGHRS; CDR2 reads YFSETQ. Here the CDR3 DNA reads TGCGCCAGCAGCTTGGCTCAGGGGGAAACTGAAGCTTTCTTT. Its translation: CASSLAQGETEAFF.

The chain has TRBV10-3 and TRBJ1-1; possibly TRBD1 for D (6 bases). This CDR3 contains 14 residues. CDR1 is ENHRY and CDR2 is SYGVKD in the germline V gene. V lost 2 bases and J lost 0, with 7 bases in between. The CDR3 spells CAISEQGMNTEAFF. The CDR3 bases are TGTGCCATCAGTGAGCAGGGGATGAACACTGAAGCTTTCTTT.

The chain links TRBV19 to TRBJ2-3; 8 nucleotides align to TRBD1. J lost 9 bases, V lost 5 bases, and 4 bases had no gene match. This CDR3 contains 12 residues. CDR1 and CDR2 (germline): LNHDA, SQIVND (reference sequence). The CDR3 reads CASSFGQGTQYF. CDR3 bases: TGTGCCAGTAGTTTCGGACAGGGAACGCAGTATTTT.

Only a few counts were recorded for this clonotype. CDR3 sequence: CASSYTYSGVNYGYTF. The CDR3 nucleotides read TGTGCCAGCAGCTATACATACAGTGGAGTGAACTATGGCTACACCTTC. The chain has TRBV7-2 and TRBJ1-2; the D is unclear. Trimming removed 4 bases at V and 2 bases at J, with 17 bases between. This CDR3 region has 16 residues. Germline V gene sequence: CDR1 SGHTA, CDR2 FQGNSA.

The rearrangement uses TRBV7-9 and TRBJ2-4, with TRBD2 matching 12 bases. There are 20 residues in the CDR3. The ends lost 5 bases at V and 1 base at J; junction bases unmatched: 15. Looked up from germline, CDR1 is SEHNR and CDR2 is FQNEAQ (reference sequence). The CDR3: CASSRLVLSSGRAAKNIQYF. DNA for the CDR3: TGTGCCAGCAGCCGACTTGTCTTATCTAGCGGGAGGGCCGCCAAAAACATTCAGTACTTC.

The genes are TRBV3-1 and TRBJ2-1, with D hard to call. CDR1 and CDR2 (germline): LGHDT, YNNKEL (reference sequence). The CDR3 totals 13 residues. Trimming cost V 4 bases and J 2 bases, with 6 bases left between them. In DNA form, the CDR3 reads TGTGCCAGCAGCCGTCCGGCCTACAATGAGCAGTTCTTC. Translating it yields CASSRPAYNEQFF.

The rearrangement links TRBV12-3 or TRBV12-4 to TRBJ2-1; no definite D call. The CDR3 has 15 amino acids. V was trimmed by 0 bases and J by 7 bases, leaving 13 bases between them. The CDR3 coding sequence is TGTGCCAGCAGTTTAGCGGGTCCTTCTTGGAATGAGCAGTTCTTC. It yields the protein CASSLAGPSWNEQFF.

The V and J genes are TRBV4-2 and TRBJ2-5, with D tentatively TRBD1 (5 bases). CDR3 length equals 14 residues. V was clipped by 1 base and J by 7 bases, with 13 bases between them. The germline V gene has CDR1 LGHNA and CDR2 YNFKEQ. The CDR3 nucleotides are TGTGCCAGCAGCCAAGGTGGGGCGAAGGGGACCCAGTACTTC. Protein product: CASSQGGAKGTQYF.

The chain has TRBV3-1 and TRBJ2-7; perhaps TRBD2 as D (6 bases). Trimming left V 5 bases short and J 7 bases short, with 15 bases between. Germline V gives CDR1 LGHDT, CDR2 YNNKEL (reference sequence). The CDR3 has 13 residues. The CDR3 coding sequence is TGTGCCAGCAGCACGGGACTTCCGGGGGAGCAGTACTTC. Translation gives CASSTGLPGEQYF.

This clonotype turned up a few times. The rearrangement uses TRBV7-8 and TRBJ1-5, with D maybe TRBD1 (5 bases). V was cut by 8 bases and J by 4 bases, with 12 bases left in between. The CDR3 has 13 amino acids. Germline V gene sequence: CDR1 SGHVS, CDR2 FQNEAQ. This CDR3 reads CASSPRGNQPQHF. CDR3 nucleotides: TGTGCCAGCTCACCGAGGGGTAATCAGCCCCAGCATTTT.

V gene TRBV19 combines with J gene TRBJ2-1, with 15 nucleotides matching TRBD2. The CDR3 contains 16 residues. Germline values: CDR1 LNHDA, CDR2 SQIVND (reference sequence). V shed 4 bases, J shed 5 bases, and the junction held 3 bases outside the gene matches. The CDR3 DNA reads as TGTGCCAGTAGTAGGGGACTAGCGGGAGGACACAATGAGCAGTTCTTC. Its translation is CASSRGLAGGHNEQFF. The full variable domain, its missing parts supplied by reference TRBV19 and TRBJ2-1, is DGGITQSPKYLFRKEGQNVTLSCEQNLNHDAMYWYRQDPGQGLRLIYYSQIVNDFQKGDIAEGYSVSREKKESFPLTVTSAQKNPTAFYLCASSRGLAGGHNEQFFGPGTRLTVL.

The chain couples TRBV7-2 to TRBJ1-2; D might be TRBD1 (6 bases). Trimming stripped 5 bases from V and 4 bases from J, with 14 bases between. There are 14 residues in the CDR3. Germline CDR1 SGHTA, CDR2 FQGNSA. Written as DNA, the CDR3 is TGTGCCAGCAGCAAACTAGAGGGGGTCTATGGCTACACCTTC. It codes for CASSKLEGVYGYTF.

This clonotype was detected many times. The chain recombines TRBV5-8 with TRBJ2-7, with 8 bases fitting TRBD1. This CDR3 has 13 residues. The germline gives CDR1 SGHTS, CDR2 YDEGEE. The V and J ends lost 4 bases and 12 bases, in that order; junction bases with no gene match: 12. The CDR3 loop is CASSDRTGLEVYF. For the CDR3, the DNA is TGTGCCAGCAGCGACCGGACAGGGTTGGAGGTGTACTTC.

The chain recombines TRBV20-1 with TRBJ2-2; D gene uncertain. The CDR3 loop spans 13 amino acids. CDR1 DFQATT and CDR2 SNEGSKA come from the germline V gene (reference sequence). V lost 6 bases, J lost 3 bases, and 11 bases lay in between. The CDR3 loop reads CSAQPDHTGELFF. CDR3 in DNA: TGCAGTGCCCAGCCGGACCACACCGGGGAGCTGTTTTTT.

The V call is TRBV5-6, the J call TRBJ2-3; no definite D call. Trimming removed 1 base at V and 2 bases at J, with 14 bases between. Germline V CDR1 and CDR2: SGHDT, YYEEEE. This CDR3 has 16 amino acids. CDR3 coding DNA: TGTGCCAGCAGCTTGATGGCATGGCAGGTCACAGATACGCAGTATTTT. Its translation: CASSLMAWQVTDTQYF.

This clonotype was picked up a small number of times. The gene calls are TRBV19 and TRBJ2-2, with 9 bases matching TRBD1. CDR3 length: 16 residues. V shed 5 bases, J shed 4 bases, and the junction held 8 bases outside the gene matches. Germline V gene data show CDR1 as LNHDA and CDR2 as SQIVND (reference sequence). The CDR3, as DNA: TGTGCCAGTAGTTATGGCGGACAGGGGTTCACCGGGGAGCTGTTTTTT. This codes for CASSYGGQGFTGELFF.

The chain is built from TRBV6-5 and TRBJ2-1; possibly TRBD1 for D (5 bases). The CDR3 length is 15 residues. Germline loops: CDR1 MNHEY, CDR2 SVGAGI. Deletions cut 2 bases from V and 3 bases from J, with 11 bases between. The CDR3 DNA reads as TGTGCCAGCAGTTACGCAGGGAAAAGCTACAATGAGCAGTTCTTC. Translating it yields CASSYAGKSYNEQFF.

This sequence joins TRBV11-2 and TRBJ2-1, with TRBD2 as a possible D gene (6 bases). Germline V gives CDR1 SGHAT, CDR2 FQNNGV. The CDR3 runs to 13 residues. The V end was cut by 2 bases, the J end by 9 bases, with 11 bases between. CDR3: CASSLRGVFEQFF. For the CDR3, the DNA is TGTGCCAGCAGCTTACGCGGGGTGTTTGAGCAGTTCTTC. The full variable domain, with the rest looked up from reference TRBV11-2 and TRBJ2-1, is EAGVAQSPRYKIIEKRQSVAFWCNPISGHATLYWYQQILGQGPKLLIQFQNNGVVDDSQLPKDRFSAERLKGVDSTLKIQPAKLEDSAVYLCASSLRGVFEQFFGPGTRLTVL.

The V gene is TRBV12-3 or TRBV12-4, the J gene TRBJ2-5; the match to TRBD2 covers 8 bases. V gave up 2 bases and J gave up 4 bases; unmatched junction bases: 12. CDR3 length: 17 residues. The CDR3 loop reads CASSLPSWTGGAETQYF. The CDR3 DNA is TGTGCCAGCAGTTTACCCTCATGGACCGGGGGGGCAGAGACCCAGTACTTC.

The rearrangement joins TRBV20-1 to TRBJ1-1, with TRBD1 matching 12 bases. Trimming took 8 bases from V and 1 from J; bases not matched to a gene: 14. This CDR3 is built from 17 residues. Germline V gives CDR1 DFQATT, CDR2 SNEGSKA (reference sequence). CDR3 protein: CSPRWGQGAPPNTEAFF. The CDR3 nucleotides read TGCAGTCCAAGATGGGGACAGGGGGCCCCCCCGAACACTGAAGCTTTCTTT.

The count of this clonotype is one. V usage is TRBV6-6 and J usage is TRBJ2-1; D not certain. The germline V gene encodes CDR1 MNHNY and CDR2 SVGAGI (reference sequence). The length of the CDR3 is 18 residues. Trimming cost V 5 bases and J 8 bases, with 28 bases left between them. The CDR3 sequence: CASSTLPRVRVFLDEQFF. As DNA, the CDR3 is TGTGCCAGCAGTACCCTCCCCCGGGTAAGGGTGTTTCTCGATGAGCAGTTCTTC.

In its sample, this clonotype was seen a few times. The chain has TRBV3-1 and TRBJ2-7; D is undetermined. Germline values: CDR1 LGHDT, CDR2 YNNKEL (reference sequence). The V end lost 1 base, the J end lost 4 bases, and 5 bases lay between the germline ends. The CDR3 runs to 12 residues. The CDR3 region has the DNA TGTGCCAGCAGCCAAGGAAAGTACGAGCAGTACTTC. It codes for CASSQGKYEQYF.

This clonotype was seen a handful of times. V gene TRBV4-1 combines with J gene TRBJ1-2; 9 bases map to TRBD1. CDR1 is MGHRA and CDR2 is YSYEKL in the germline V gene. V lost 1 base, J lost 7 bases, and 7 bases stayed unmatched. The CDR3 runs to 15 residues. CDR3 coding DNA: TGCGCCAGCAGCCAAGGCCGGGACAGGGTTTTTGGCTACACCTTC. It specifies CASSQGRDRVFGYTF.

The chain has TRBV6-5 and TRBJ2-1; D call uncertain. Germline CDR1 is MNHEY and CDR2 is SVGAGI. V shed 6 bases and J shed 10 bases, with 19 bases lying between them. This CDR3 contains 14 residues. CDR3 loop: CASRRRRPASEQFF. The DNA of the CDR3 is TGTGCCAGCAGACGGAGACGGCCAGCGTCCGAGCAGTTCTTC.

This chain connects TRBV20-1 to TRBJ2-7, with a weak D call TRBD2 (6 bases). Germline-derived CDR1 and CDR2 are DFQATT and SNEGSKA (reference sequence). This CDR3 comprises 17 residues. The V end lost 3 bases, the J end lost 6 bases, and 27 bases lay between the germline ends. The DNA of the CDR3 is TGCAGTGCTAGCAGGGACTCCCCCCAGACTCCCGGTGGCGAGCAGTACTTC. This translates into CSASRDSPQTPGGEQYF.

This clonotype was seen only a few times. This sequence joins TRBV20-1 and TRBJ2-2; 8 positions match TRBD2. The V gene's germline CDR1 is DFQATT and CDR2 SNEGSKA (reference sequence). The ends lost 0 bases at V and 6 bases at J; junction bases unmatched: 9. There are 16 residues in the CDR3. The CDR3 protein is CSARDWASGSPGELFF. The CDR3 DNA is TGCAGTGCTAGAGATTGGGCGAGCGGGAGCCCCGGGGAGCTGTTTTTT.

This clonotype was seen more than once but under ten times. The DNA for the CDR3 is TGCGCCAGCAGCAGGACCAGCTCCTACAATGAGCAGTTCTTC. Its protein is CASSRTSSYNEQFF. The rearrangement joins TRBV5-1 to TRBJ2-1, with D unclear. V lost 4 bases and J lost 0, with 8 bases in between. The CDR3 length is 14 residues. CDR1 is SGHRS and CDR2 is YFSETQ in the germline V gene.

The chain links TRBV20-1 to TRBJ2-1; D possibly corresponds to TRBD2 (6 bases). The germline V gene encodes CDR1 DFQATT and CDR2 SNEGSKA (reference sequence). The germline V and J ends were trimmed by 4 bases and 0 bases, with 19 bases remaining between them. There are 17 residues in the CDR3. The DNA of the CDR3 is TGCAGTGCTACCCGGGACTTCACCAAAAGCTCCTACAATGAGCAGTTCTTC. This gives the protein CSATRDFTKSSYNEQFF.